Given below is one TCR beta chain in context. In the authors' workflow: It was from reference gene primer amplification that nucleated cell counts were estimated. The data were produced by immunoSEQ multiplex PCR, yet TCRdb's version contains in-frame clones alone and is incomplete. V and J calls plus clone size are reproduced from that table; the DNA served to infer D and trimming. The profile shows roughly 250,000 clones, approximately 84% of them singletons. This sample was taken from a study of blood T cell repertoires in COVID-19. In the study overall: The samples span acute and convalescent COVID-19 from the United States, Italy and Spain. T cells, B-cell-depleted T cells, or PBMCs provided the cDNA or gDNA that served as material.

This CDR3 spans 15 amino acids. The V end was cut by 3 bases, the J end by 0 bases, with 13 bases between. Germline V CDR1 and CDR2: DFQATT, SNEGSKA (reference sequence). The chain has TRBV20-1 and TRBJ2-3; D not resolved. The sample taken for sequencing was peripheral blood. The clonotype originates from a man in his forties or fifties with acute or convalescent COVID-19. The CDR3 reads CSASLVGRSTDTQYF. The CDR3 nucleotides are TGCAGTGCTAGTCTAGTGGGTAGGAGCACAGATACGCAGTATTTT.